The rows below give T cell receptor beta chains drawn from one sample of a study of CD8 T cells in ankylosing spondylitis. One entry per CDR3 protein results from TCRdb running MiXCR on the 5' RACE reads. The sample includes roughly 230,000 distinct CDR3 sequences, over 15% of them seen just once. The specimen sequenced was blood, either unsorted or a sorted T cell fraction (not recorded which). These receptors were obtained from a male donor with ankylosing spondylitis or in good health (not recorded which). Each CDR3 is given with its conserved first and last residue. Each record gives: J gene, V gene, clone size, D gene, CDR3 protein, CDR3 DNA. The D gene is left open where the match is weak. Clone size is stated in some rows and not others, as once, few, many or a class when expanded.

J gene: TRBJ2-7; V gene: TRBV5-1; clone size: NA; D gene: TRBD2; CDR3 protein: CASSLGGLDYEQYF; CDR3 DNA: TGCGCCAGCAGCTTGGGGGGACTAGACTACGAGCAGTACTTC
J gene: TRBJ2-7; V gene: TRBV5-5; clone size: NA; D gene: NA; CDR3 protein: CASSLDSYSYEQYF; CDR3 DNA: TGTGCCAGCAGCTTGGACAGTTACTCCTACGAGCAGTACTTC
J gene: TRBJ2-1; V gene: TRBV4-3; clone size: NA; D gene: NA; CDR3 protein: CASSQDTAGSSYNEQFF; CDR3 DNA: TGCGCCAGCAGCCAAGATACGGCAGGGAGCTCCTACAATGAGCAGTTCTTC
J gene: TRBJ2-7; V gene: TRBV5-1; clone size: few; D gene: TRBD1; CDR3 protein: CASSFWGTGDTEQYF; CDR3 DNA: TGCGCCAGCAGCTTCTGGGGGACAGGGGACACCGAGCAGTACTTC
J gene: TRBJ2-4; V gene: TRBV20-1; clone size: many; D gene: NA; CDR3 protein: CSASSLRNPHLMNIQYF; CDR3 DNA: TGCAGTGCTAGTTCACTTCGGAACCCCCACCTAATGAACATTCAGTACTTC
J gene: TRBJ2-1; V gene: TRBV7-7; clone size: few; D gene: TRBD2; CDR3 protein: CASSLGLAGGPTLINEQFF; CDR3 DNA: TGTGCTAGCAGCTTAGGGCTAGCGGGAGGGCCAACGTTGATCAATGAGCAGTTCTTC
J gene: TRBJ2-1; V gene: TRBV2; clone size: NA; D gene: TRBD2; CDR3 protein: CASRVGSGGNNEQFF; CDR3 DNA: TGTGCCAGCCGCGTGGGTAGCGGGGGGAACAATGAGCAGTTCTTC
J gene: TRBJ2-5; V gene: TRBV21-1; clone size: NA; D gene: NA; CDR3 protein: CASSSSQGVQGAKETQYF; CDR3 DNA: TGTGCCAGCAGCAGCTCACAAGGAGTACAGGGGGCAAAGGAGACCCAGTACTTC
J gene: TRBJ2-3; V gene: TRBV12-3/TRBV12-4; clone size: NA; D gene: NA; CDR3 protein: CASRSYRGGNTDTQYF; CDR3 DNA: TGTGCCAGCCGGAGCTACAGGGGGGGAAACACAGATACGCAGTATTTT
J gene: TRBJ2-7; V gene: TRBV12-5; clone size: few; D gene: NA; CDR3 protein: CASGLVEAYEQYF; CDR3 DNA: TGTGCTAGTGGTTTGGTGGAAGCCTACGAGCAGTACTTC
J gene: TRBJ2-3; V gene: TRBV9; clone size: few; D gene: TRBD2; CDR3 protein: CASSVGTSGISDTQYF; CDR3 DNA: TGTGCCAGCAGCGTAGGGACTAGCGGGATTTCAGATACGCAGTATTTT
J gene: TRBJ2-7; V gene: TRBV2; clone size: few; D gene: TRBD1; CDR3 protein: CASQQGPYEQYF; CDR3 DNA: TGTGCCAGCCAACAGGGGCCTTACGAGCAGTACTTC
J gene: TRBJ2-1; V gene: TRBV20-1; clone size: NA; D gene: NA; CDR3 protein: CSARVQGSSYNEQFF; CDR3 DNA: TGCAGTGCTAGAGTGCAGGGAAGCTCCTACAATGAGCAGTTCTTC
J gene: TRBJ2-1; V gene: TRBV5-1; clone size: few; D gene: TRBD2; CDR3 protein: CASSPGLAGGRYNEQFF; CDR3 DNA: TGCGCCAGCAGCCCTGGACTAGCGGGAGGGCGCTACAATGAGCAGTTCTTC
J gene: TRBJ2-1; V gene: TRBV12-3/TRBV12-4; clone size: NA; D gene: NA; CDR3 protein: CASSPTADNEQFF; CDR3 DNA: TGTGCCAGCAGTCCAACAGCTGACAATGAGCAGTTCTTC
J gene: TRBJ2-7; V gene: TRBV10-2; clone size: few; D gene: NA; CDR3 protein: CASSEQGPWHEVPYEQYF; CDR3 DNA: TGCGCCAGCAGTGAACAGGGCCCATGGCATGAGGTCCCCTACGAGCAGTACTTC
J gene: TRBJ1-1; V gene: TRBV6-5; clone size: few; D gene: NA; CDR3 protein: CASSYGPVETEAFF; CDR3 DNA: TGTGCCAGCAGTTACGGCCCAGTGGAAACTGAAGCTTTCTTT
J gene: TRBJ2-1; V gene: TRBV7-9; clone size: NA; D gene: NA; CDR3 protein: CASSNTGGAPYNEQFF; CDR3 DNA: TGTGCCAGCAGCAACACCGGCGGAGCTCCCTACAATGAGCAGTTCTTC
J gene: TRBJ2-7; V gene: TRBV29-1; clone size: NA; D gene: TRBD1; CDR3 protein: CSVEPWTGANEQYF; CDR3 DNA: TGCAGCGTTGAACCGTGGACAGGGGCCAACGAGCAGTACTTC
J gene: TRBJ2-1; V gene: TRBV5-1; clone size: many; D gene: NA; CDR3 protein: CASSRNQGPYNEQFF; CDR3 DNA: TGCGCCAGCAGCCGGAACCAAGGACCCTACAATGAGCAGTTCTTC
J gene: TRBJ2-7; V gene: TRBV4-3; clone size: few; D gene: NA; CDR3 protein: CASSQVADPTYEQYF; CDR3 DNA: TGCGCCAGCAGCCAAGTAGCGGACCCGACCTACGAGCAGTACTTC
J gene: TRBJ2-5; V gene: TRBV4-1; clone size: NA; D gene: TRBD2; CDR3 protein: CASSQEGGLAETQYF; CDR3 DNA: TGCGCCAGCAGCCAAGAGGGGGGACTAGCGGAGACCCAGTACTTC
J gene: TRBJ2-1; V gene: TRBV29-1; clone size: few; D gene: NA; CDR3 protein: CSVAAYNEQFF; CDR3 DNA: TGCAGCGTTGCCGCATACAATGAGCAGTTCTTC
J gene: TRBJ2-1; V gene: TRBV6-2/TRBV6-3; clone size: NA; D gene: TRBD1; CDR3 protein: CASSRPGQGVFARTTGNEQFF; CDR3 DNA: TGTGCCAGCAGCCGGCCGGGACAGGGGGTTTTCGCTCGAACGACTGGCAATGAGCAGTTCTTC
J gene: TRBJ1-2; V gene: TRBV7-9; clone size: NA; D gene: NA; CDR3 protein: CASSVTTANYGYTF; CDR3 DNA: TGTGCCAGCAGCGTCACTACAGCTAACTATGGCTACACCTTC
J gene: TRBJ1-4; V gene: TRBV11-2; clone size: NA; D gene: NA; CDR3 protein: CASSLSPGKEEKLFF; CDR3 DNA: TGTGCCAGCAGCTTATCACCCGGGAAGGAGGAAAAACTGTTTTTT
J gene: TRBJ2-1; V gene: TRBV7-9; clone size: once; D gene: TRBD2; CDR3 protein: CASSSLAEGQNEQFF; CDR3 DNA: TGTGCCAGCAGCTCACTAGCGGAGGGCCAGAATGAGCAGTTCTTC
J gene: TRBJ2-2; V gene: TRBV20-1; clone size: NA; D gene: NA; CDR3 protein: CSARPYLHTGELFF; CDR3 DNA: TGCAGTGCTAGACCTTATCTGCACACCGGGGAGCTGTTTTTT
J gene: TRBJ2-7; V gene: TRBV5-6; clone size: NA; D gene: NA; CDR3 protein: CASSLSGNYEQYF; CDR3 DNA: TGTGCCAGCAGCTTGAGCGGTAACTACGAGCAGTACTTC
J gene: TRBJ1-1; V gene: TRBV29-1; clone size: few; D gene: NA; CDR3 protein: CSVGGPETEAFF; CDR3 DNA: TGCAGCGTAGGTGGGCCAGAGACTGAAGCTTTCTTT
J gene: TRBJ2-5; V gene: TRBV6-1; clone size: many; D gene: NA; CDR3 protein: CASRKRDRSQETQYF; CDR3 DNA: TGTGCCAGCAGAAAGCGGGACAGGTCTCAAGAGACCCAGTACTTC
J gene: TRBJ2-7; V gene: TRBV4-3; clone size: NA; D gene: NA; CDR3 protein: CASSQENGGEEQYF; CDR3 DNA: TGCGCCAGCAGCCAAGAAAACGGTGGAGAGGAGCAGTACTTC
J gene: TRBJ2-1; V gene: TRBV28; clone size: few; D gene: NA; CDR3 protein: CASNYAFNEQFF; CDR3 DNA: TGTGCCAGCAATTACGCTTTCAATGAGCAGTTCTTC
J gene: TRBJ2-7; V gene: TRBV4-1; clone size: few; D gene: NA; CDR3 protein: CASSRISLGPLGEQYF; CDR3 DNA: TGCGCCAGCAGCCGGATAAGTTTAGGGCCCTTAGGGGAGCAGTACTTC
J gene: TRBJ2-2; V gene: TRBV7-8; clone size: few; D gene: NA; CDR3 protein: CASSLLGFVTGELFF; CDR3 DNA: TGTGCCAGCAGCTTACTAGGGTTCGTGACCGGGGAGCTGTTTTTT
J gene: TRBJ2-3; V gene: TRBV28; clone size: once; D gene: TRBD2; CDR3 protein: CASSLDGRAWADTQYF; CDR3 DNA: TGTGCCAGCAGTTTGGACGGGAGGGCCTGGGCAGATACGCAGTATTTT
J gene: TRBJ2-7; V gene: TRBV5-6; clone size: many; D gene: TRBD2; CDR3 protein: CASSVSGLSYEQYF; CDR3 DNA: TGTGCCAGCAGCGTTAGCGGGTTGAGCTACGAGCAGTACTTC
J gene: TRBJ2-1; V gene: TRBV7-9; clone size: many; D gene: TRBD2; CDR3 protein: CASSLAAGTSGIGEQFF; CDR3 DNA: TGTGCCAGCAGCTTAGCAGCGGGGACTAGCGGGATAGGTGAGCAGTTCTTC
J gene: TRBJ2-3; V gene: TRBV7-9; clone size: NA; D gene: NA; CDR3 protein: CASSLISYREYTDTQYF; CDR3 DNA: TGTGCCAGCAGCTTAATTTCATACAGGGAATACACAGATACGCAGTATTTT
J gene: TRBJ2-5; V gene: TRBV4-1; clone size: few; D gene: NA; CDR3 protein: CASSQWSGSWETQYF; CDR3 DNA: TGCGCCAGCAGCCAATGGTCGGGAAGTTGGGAGACCCAGTACTTC
J gene: TRBJ2-1; V gene: TRBV10-3; clone size: NA; D gene: NA; CDR3 protein: CAISEGKTEQFF; CDR3 DNA: TGTGCCATCAGTGAGGGGAAGACTGAGCAGTTCTTC
J gene: TRBJ1-1; V gene: TRBV4-1; clone size: NA; D gene: NA; CDR3 protein: CAKDTGNTEAFF; CDR3 DNA: TGCGCCAAAGATACGGGGAACACTGAAGCTTTCTTT
J gene: TRBJ2-1; V gene: TRBV14; clone size: NA; D gene: TRBD2; CDR3 protein: CASNKREGLNNEQFF; CDR3 DNA: TGTGCCAGCAACAAGCGGGAGGGCCTCAACAATGAGCAGTTCTTC
J gene: TRBJ1-6; V gene: TRBV3-1; clone size: few; D gene: NA; CDR3 protein: CASSQVGGIPLHF; CDR3 DNA: TGTGCCAGCAGCCAAGTTGGCGGAATTCCCCTCCACTTT
J gene: TRBJ2-7; V gene: TRBV7-9; clone size: many; D gene: TRBD1; CDR3 protein: CASSTGDEQYF; CDR3 DNA: TGTGCCAGCAGTACAGGGGACGAGCAGTACTTC
J gene: TRBJ2-7; V gene: TRBV7-6; clone size: NA; D gene: TRBD2; CDR3 protein: CASSSRLAGAREQYF; CDR3 DNA: TGTGCCAGCAGCTCAAGACTAGCGGGGGCCCGCGAGCAGTACTTC
J gene: TRBJ2-2; V gene: TRBV6-1; clone size: NA; D gene: NA; CDR3 protein: CAPHSPPGENTGELFF; CDR3 DNA: TGTGCCCCCCACAGCCCTCCCGGGGAGAACACCGGGGAGCTGTTTTTT
J gene: TRBJ1-4; V gene: TRBV12-3/TRBV12-4; clone size: NA; D gene: NA; CDR3 protein: CASSQGPYNEKLFF; CDR3 DNA: TGTGCCAGCAGCCAGGGACCGTACAATGAAAAACTGTTTTTT
J gene: TRBJ2-3; V gene: TRBV29-1; clone size: NA; D gene: TRBD1; CDR3 protein: CSVVLGNRGLADTQYF; CDR3 DNA: TGCAGCGTTGTACTCGGGAACAGGGGGCTGGCAGATACGCAGTATTTT
J gene: TRBJ2-3; V gene: TRBV29-1; clone size: NA; D gene: NA; CDR3 protein: CSVEDRQGTDTQYF; CDR3 DNA: TGCAGCGTTGAAGACAGGCAGGGCACAGATACGCAGTATTTT
J gene: TRBJ2-7; V gene: TRBV4-2; clone size: NA; D gene: NA; CDR3 protein: CASSQASGMNEQYF; CDR3 DNA: TGTGCCAGCAGCCAAGCGTCGGGAATGAACGAGCAGTACTTC
J gene: TRBJ2-7; V gene: TRBV27; clone size: few; D gene: NA; CDR3 protein: CASSSRNGLYEQYF; CDR3 DNA: TGTGCCAGCAGTTCCCGAAACGGACTGTACGAGCAGTACTTC
J gene: TRBJ2-3; V gene: TRBV24-1; clone size: many; D gene: NA; CDR3 protein: CATSDPQVDTQYF; CDR3 DNA: TGTGCCACCAGTGACCCGCAAGTAGATACGCAGTATTTT